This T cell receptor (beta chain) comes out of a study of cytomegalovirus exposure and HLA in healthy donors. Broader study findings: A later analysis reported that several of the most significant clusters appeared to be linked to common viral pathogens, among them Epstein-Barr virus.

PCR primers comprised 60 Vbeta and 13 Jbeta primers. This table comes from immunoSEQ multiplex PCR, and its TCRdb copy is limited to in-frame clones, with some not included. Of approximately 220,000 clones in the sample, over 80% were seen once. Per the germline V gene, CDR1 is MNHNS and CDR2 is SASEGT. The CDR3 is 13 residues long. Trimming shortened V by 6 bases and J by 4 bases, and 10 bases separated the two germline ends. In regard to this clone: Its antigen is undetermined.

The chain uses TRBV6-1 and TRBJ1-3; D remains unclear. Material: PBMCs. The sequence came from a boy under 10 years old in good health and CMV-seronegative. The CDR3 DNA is TGTGCCAGCAGGGAACTACAGGGAAACACCATATATTTT. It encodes CASRELQGNTIYF.